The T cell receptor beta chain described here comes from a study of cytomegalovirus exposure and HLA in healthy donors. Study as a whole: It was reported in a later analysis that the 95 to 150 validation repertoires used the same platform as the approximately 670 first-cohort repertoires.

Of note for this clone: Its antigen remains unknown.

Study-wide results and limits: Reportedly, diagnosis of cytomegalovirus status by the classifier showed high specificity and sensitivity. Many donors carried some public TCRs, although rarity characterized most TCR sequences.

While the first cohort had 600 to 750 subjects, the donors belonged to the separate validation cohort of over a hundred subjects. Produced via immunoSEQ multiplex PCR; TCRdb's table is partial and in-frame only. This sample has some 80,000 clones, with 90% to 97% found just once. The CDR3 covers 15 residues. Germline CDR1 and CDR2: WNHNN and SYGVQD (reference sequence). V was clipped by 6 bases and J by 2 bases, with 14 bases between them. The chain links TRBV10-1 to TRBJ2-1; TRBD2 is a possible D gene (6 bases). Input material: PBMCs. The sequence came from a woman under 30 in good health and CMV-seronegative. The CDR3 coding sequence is TGCGCCAGCAGCTTGGATGCGGGACCCTACAATGAGCAGTTCTTC. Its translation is CASSLDAGPYNEQFF.